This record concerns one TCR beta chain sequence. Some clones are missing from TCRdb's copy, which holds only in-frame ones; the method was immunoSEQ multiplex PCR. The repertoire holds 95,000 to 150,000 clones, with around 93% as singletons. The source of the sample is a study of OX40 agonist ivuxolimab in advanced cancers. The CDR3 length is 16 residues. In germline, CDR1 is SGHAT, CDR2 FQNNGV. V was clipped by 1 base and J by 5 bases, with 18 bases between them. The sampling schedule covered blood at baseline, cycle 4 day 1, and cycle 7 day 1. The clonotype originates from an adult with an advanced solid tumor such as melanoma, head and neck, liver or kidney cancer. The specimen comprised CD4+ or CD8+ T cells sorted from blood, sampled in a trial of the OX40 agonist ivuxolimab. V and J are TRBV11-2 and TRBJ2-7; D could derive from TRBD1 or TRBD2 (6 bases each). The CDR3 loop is CASSLGAGTSPNEQYF. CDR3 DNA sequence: TGTGCCAGCAGCTTAGGGGCGGGGACAAGCCCCAACGAGCAGTACTTC.